This T cell receptor (beta chain) was sequenced during a study of CD8 T cells in ankylosing spondylitis. Germline V gene data show CDR1 as WSHSY and CDR2 as SAAADI. J gave up 0 bases and V 3 bases, and 1 base lay outside the gene matches. This CDR3 is 15 amino acids long. Each CDR3 protein gets one entry after TCRdb re-called the 5' RACE reads with MiXCR. This table has around 140,000 distinct CDR3 sequences, approximately 17% appearing once. Turning to this clonotype: Antigen: not known.

General study points: In ankylosing spondylitis blood, a motif of roughly 8 highly homologous TCR beta variants appeared characteristic.

The sample consisted of blood, either unsorted or a sorted T cell fraction (not recorded which). The TCR comes from a male donor with ankylosing spondylitis. The chain recombines TRBV10-2 with TRBJ2-4; 8 positions agree with TRBD2. CDR3 bases: TGCGCCAGCAGTGATGCGGGGGGAGCCAAAAACATTCAGTACTTC. Amino acids: CASSDAGGAKNIQYF.